These 27 T cell receptor beta chains originate from one sample sequenced in a study of shared T cell receptors in the human thymus. Method: immunoSEQ multiplex PCR; TCRdb's copy keeps in-frame clones and lacks some. The table lists under 450,000 clones, about 95% of them singletons, with approximately 0.02% in the top ten. The specimen sequenced was thymocytes. The receptors derive from a human donor.

J is TRBJ2-7 and V is TRBV28; 12 bases are a match to TRBD2. The CDR3 is made up of 18 amino acids. With 7 bases clipped from V and 7 bases from J, the junction kept 20 bases outside the gene matches. In germline, CDR1 is MDHEN, CDR2 SYDVKM. The CDR3 loop reads CASTYDQGLAGPPGEQYF. The CDR3 DNA reads TGTGCCAGCACCTATGACCAGGGACTAGCGGGCCCCCCTGGGGAGCAGTACTTC.

The chain links TRBV29-1 to TRBJ1-4; D perhaps matches TRBD1 (6 bases). The CDR3 length is 14 residues. The V and J ends lost 6 bases and 6 bases respectively, with 17 bases between them. CDR1 and CDR2 from the germline V gene are SQVTM and ANQGSEA. The CDR3 reads CSVNQGSGDEKLFF. The CDR3 region has the DNA TGCAGCGTGAATCAGGGGTCGGGGGATGAAAAACTGTTTTTT.

The rearrangement links TRBV12-5 to TRBJ2-2; D unclear. Germline V lookup: CDR1 LGHNT, CDR2 FRNRAP. V lost 7 bases to trimming and J lost 5 bases, with 14 bases between them. The CDR3 loop spans 14 amino acids. CDR3 residues: CASVNPPRTGELFF. The CDR3 DNA is TGTGCTAGTGTTAACCCCCCCCGAACCGGGGAGCTGTTTTTT.

The J gene is TRBJ1-1, the V gene TRBV6-1, with D hard to call. The CDR3 has 12 residues. Trimming took 0 bases from V and 11 from J, leaving 10 bases between them. Germline V gene data show CDR1 as MNHNS and CDR2 as SASEGT. Written as DNA, the CDR3 is TGTGCCAGCAGTGAAGCGACCTTACGGGCTTTCTTT. This encodes CASSEATLRAFF.

This chain joins TRBV9 and TRBJ1-5, with 8 positions matching TRBD1. V was pared by 4 bases and J by 5 bases, with 8 bases of the junction left unmatched. The germline V gene encodes CDR1 SGDLS and CDR2 YYNGEE. The length of the CDR3 is 15 residues. CDR3 sequence (DNA): TGTGCCAGCAGCACCGGACAGGGTTCGGATCAGCCCCAGCATTTT. Amino acids: CASSTGQGSDQPQHF.

The genes are TRBV5-8 and TRBJ1-5; D call uncertain. The CDR3 sequence is 16 residues long. V was cut by 0 bases and J by 7 bases, with 17 bases left in between. From germline, CDR1 is SGHTS and CDR2 YDEGEE. CDR3 residues: CASSLGVSGCGQPQHF. In DNA form, the CDR3 reads TGTGCCAGCAGCTTGGGTGTTTCCGGGTGCGGACAGCCCCAGCATTTT. Full variable domain (outside the CDR3, taken from reference TRBV5-8 and TRBJ1-5): EAGVTQSPTHLIKTRGQQATLRCSPISGHTSVYWYQQALGLGLQFLLWYDEGEERNRGNFPPRFSGRQFPNYSSELNVNALELEDSALYLCASSLGVSGCGQPQHFGDGTRLSIL.

The chain couples TRBV6-1 to TRBJ2-1; no clear D. The CDR3 extends over 15 amino acids. The V gene lost 3 bases and the J gene lost 0 bases, with 9 bases spanning the gap. The germline V gene has CDR1 MNHNS and CDR2 SASEGT. The CDR3 region has the DNA TGTGCCAGCAGTGAGGCCCCGAGCTCCTACAATGAGCAGTTCTTC. This translates into CASSEAPSSYNEQFF.

This clone was picked up one time. V and J are TRBV7-2 and TRBJ1-5; TRBD1 might be the D (6 bases). V was cut by 3 bases and J by 4 bases, with 10 bases left in between. The CDR3 is 14 residues long. The germline V gene has CDR1 SGHTA and CDR2 FQGNSA. The CDR3 region has the DNA TGTGCCAGCAGCTTCAAGGACAGAAATCAGCCCCAGCATTTT. Protein: CASSFKDRNQPQHF. The whole variable domain, filled in from reference TRBV7-2 and TRBJ1-5, reads GAGVSQSPSNKVTEKGKDVELRCDPISGHTALYWYRQSLGQGLEFLIYFQGNSAPDKSGLPSDRFSAERTGGSVSTLTIQRTQQEDSAVYLCASSFKDRNQPQHFGDGTRLSIL.

The chain has TRBV6-5 and TRBJ1-2; D possibly corresponds to TRBD1 (6 bases). CDR1 MNHEY and CDR2 SVGAGI come from the germline V gene. V lost 10 bases, J lost 2 bases, and 14 bases lay in between. The CDR3 sequence is 13 residues long. DNA of the CDR3: TGTGCCACCAGCAGGGGCCAAAACTATGGCTACACCTTC. Amino acid sequence: CATSRGQNYGYTF.

The gene calls are TRBV27 and TRBJ2-1; 7 bases match TRBD1. V lost 6 bases to trimming and J lost 9 bases; unmatched junction nucleotides: 11. This CDR3 is 14 amino acids long. CDR1 is MNHEY, CDR2 SMNVEV, per germline (reference sequence). CDR3 sequence reads: CASSSYRGVSEQFF. The CDR3 DNA sequence: TGTGCCAGCAGCAGTTACAGGGGAGTAAGTGAGCAGTTCTTC.

CDR3: CASSLVGSGYYEQYF. CDR3 sequence (DNA): TGTGCCAGCAGCTTAGTCGGTAGCGGTTATTACGAGCAGTACTTC. The chain recombines TRBV13 with TRBJ2-7; possibly TRBD2 for D (6 bases). This CDR3 has 15 amino acids. Trimming removed 1 base at V and 4 bases at J, with 14 bases between. Germline assignment: CDR1 PRHDT and CDR2 FYEKMQ (reference sequence).

The gene calls are TRBV15 and TRBJ2-1, with 8 bases identical to TRBD1. The J segment lost 7 bases and the V segment lost 0 bases, leaving 8 bases of the junction unmatched. The CDR3 spans 16 residues. The germline CDR1 and CDR2 sequences are LNHNV and YYDKDF (reference sequence). Written as DNA, the CDR3 is TGTGCCACCAGCAGAGAGGAGGACAGGGTTGGGAATGAGCAGTTCTTC. The encoded protein is CATSREEDRVGNEQFF.

The V and J genes are TRBV7-2 and TRBJ2-7; 8 nucleotides match TRBD2. The CDR3 is made up of 15 amino acids. The V gene's germline CDR1 is SGHTA and CDR2 FQGNSA. With 4 bases clipped from V and 6 bases from J, the junction kept 11 bases outside the gene matches. This CDR3 reads CASSSRLAPGVEQYF. In DNA form, the CDR3 reads TGTGCCAGCAGCTCCCGACTAGCGCCAGGGGTCGAGCAGTACTTC. Looking up the rest from reference TRBV7-2 and TRBJ2-7 gives the full variable domain: GAGVSQSPSNKVTEKGKDVELRCDPISGHTALYWYRQSLGQGLEFLIYFQGNSAPDKSGLPSDRFSAERTGGSVSTLTIQRTQQEDSAVYLCASSSRLAPGVEQYFGPGTRLTVT.

This chain connects TRBV5-5 to TRBJ2-1, with D unclear. The germline V gene has CDR1 SGHKS and CDR2 YYEKEE (reference sequence). The V end lost 4 bases, the J end lost 7 bases, and 12 bases lay between the germline ends. The CDR3 is 13 residues long. CDR3 DNA sequence: TGTGCCAGCAGCAGGGAACCCTCTAATGAGCAGTTCTTC. It is translated as CASSREPSNEQFF. The full variable domain, its missing parts supplied by reference TRBV5-5 and TRBJ2-1, is DAGVTQSPTHLIKTRGQQVTLRCSPISGHKSVSWYQQVLGQGPQFIFQYYEKEERGRGNFPDRFSARQFPNYSSELNVNALLLGDSALYLCASSREPSNEQFFGPGTRLTVL.

The chain couples TRBV28 to TRBJ1-4; weak D call: TRBD1 (6 bases). The V end was cut by 8 bases, the J end by 8 bases, with 15 bases between. Germline V gives CDR1 MDHEN, CDR2 SYDVKM. CDR3 size: 13 residues. The CDR3 coding sequence is TGTGCCAGCTCCTACAGGGTCGGGGAAAAACTGTTTTTT. Protein product: CASSYRVGEKLFF.

This sequence joins TRBV5-1 and TRBJ2-7; 10 nucleotides align to TRBD1. The V gene's germline CDR1 is SGHRS and CDR2 YFSETQ. The CDR3 covers 14 residues. Trimming took 3 bases from V and 2 from J; bases not matched to a gene: 2. The CDR3 bases are TGCGCCAGCAGCTGGGGGACAGGGGCCTACGAGCAGTACTTC. Its translation is CASSWGTGAYEQYF.

This chain uses TRBV2 with TRBJ1-5; D not resolved. CDR3 length: 15 residues. V lost 5 bases and J lost 2, with 13 bases in between. Germline V gene lookup returns CDR1 SNHLY and CDR2 FYNNEI. The CDR3 here is CASSSGRGGNQPQHF. CDR3 DNA sequence: TGTGCCAGCAGTTCTGGTAGAGGAGGCAATCAGCCCCAGCATTTT.

This rearrangement joins TRBV5-1 to TRBJ1-1; maybe TRBD1 (5 bases). V was shortened by 3 bases and J by 8 bases, with 14 bases between the two germline ends. Germline CDR1 and CDR2: SGHRS and YFSETQ. There are 13 residues in the CDR3. The CDR3 sequence: CASSSQEGLEAFF. In DNA form, the CDR3 reads TGCGCCAGCAGCTCGCAGGAGGGACTGGAAGCTTTCTTT.

This clone turned up a few times. The chain couples TRBV7-9 to TRBJ2-5, with 7 bases lining up with TRBD2. The junction had 10 bases not matched to a gene; V was cut back by 0 bases and J by 6 bases. The CDR3 has 16 amino acids. Germline V gives CDR1 SEHNR, CDR2 FQNEAQ (reference sequence). In DNA, the CDR3 is TGTGCCAGCAGCTTAGCGCCTGGCGGGAGAGGAAAGACCCAGTACTTC. Protein sequence: CASSLAPGGRGKTQYF.

The V and J genes are TRBV5-4 and TRBJ2-7, with 7 bases that match TRBD1. With 4 bases clipped from V and 1 base from J, the junction kept 8 bases outside the gene matches. The CDR3 loop spans 15 amino acids. Germline CDR1 and CDR2: SGHNT and YYREEE (reference sequence). DNA of the CDR3: TGTGCCAGCAGCCCGGGGACAGACCTTTCCTACGAGCAGTACTTC. Protein sequence: CASSPGTDLSYEQYF.

The J gene is TRBJ2-7, the V gene TRBV7-2; 10 bases line up with TRBD1. With V trimmed by 5 bases and J by 5 bases, 12 bases remained unmatched. This CDR3 is 16 amino acids long. The germline V gene encodes CDR1 SGHTA and CDR2 FQGNSA. The CDR3 DNA reads TGTGCCAGCAGCCCCACCCAGACAGGGGGCTGGGACGAGCAGTACTTC. Its translation is CASSPTQTGGWDEQYF. Filled out from reference TRBV7-2 and TRBJ2-7, the complete variable domain reads GAGVSQSPSNKVTEKGKDVELRCDPISGHTALYWYRQSLGQGLEFLIYFQGNSAPDKSGLPSDRFSAERTGGSVSTLTIQRTQQEDSAVYLCASSPTQTGGWDEQYFGPGTRLTVT.

The chain carries TRBV29-1 and TRBJ2-3; D is unresolved. The CDR3 loop spans 13 amino acids. Germline-derived CDR1 and CDR2 are SQVTM and ANQGSEA. V dropped 1 base and J dropped 2 bases, with 7 bases sitting between them. The CDR3 is CSVEGIFTDTQYF. CDR3 sequence (DNA): TGCAGCGTTGAAGGGATTTTCACAGATACGCAGTATTTT.

The chain joins TRBV28 to TRBJ1-3; weak D call: TRBD1 (6 bases). The CDR3 spans 19 residues. Germline CDR1 MDHEN, CDR2 SYDVKM. The ends were cut back, 1 base at V and 0 bases at J, with 19 bases in the middle. The CDR3 sequence is CASSLYKDSCRYSGNTIYF. The CDR3, as DNA: TGTGCCAGCAGTTTATACAAGGACAGTTGCAGGTACTCTGGAAACACCATATATTTT. The full variable domain, rest sourced from reference TRBV28 and TRBJ1-3, is DVKVTQSSRYLVKRTGEKVFLECVQDMDHENMFWYRQDPGLGLRLIYFSYDVKMKEKGDIPEGYSVSREKKERFSLILESASTNQTSMYLCASSLYKDSCRYSGNTIYFGEGSWLTVV.

In this sample, this clone turned up once. The genes are TRBV2 and TRBJ1-1, with D perhaps matching TRBD1 (6 bases). V was cut by 6 bases and J by 0 bases, with 11 bases left in between. The CDR3 sequence is 14 residues long. Germline V CDR1 and CDR2: SNHLY, FYNNEI. DNA of the CDR3: TGTGCCAGCAGCAGGGGACCCTTGAACACTGAAGCTTTCTTT. Translation: CASSRGPLNTEAFF.

This rearrangement joins TRBV6-1 to TRBJ1-2; 8 bases fit TRBD1. The CDR3 has 16 residues. V dropped 1 base and J dropped 8; count of bases not matched to a gene: 12. The germline CDR1 and CDR2 sequences are MNHNS and SASEGT. CDR3 in amino acids: CASSEGRGRGHKGYTF. The CDR3 bases are TGTGCCAGCAGTGAAGGTCGGGGCAGGGGGCACAAGGGCTACACCTTC.

The chain is built from TRBV21-1 and TRBJ2-7; the table calls TRBD1, which could not be checked here. TRBV21-1 counts as a pseudogene. This CDR3 is built from 19 residues. Here the CDR3 reads CASSKSRSQGAVSSYEQYF. The CDR3 DNA sequence: TGTGCCAGCAGCAAATCCCGATCACAGGGGGCGGTGAGCTCCTACGAGCAGTACTTC.

The genes are TRBV28 and TRBJ2-7, with D unclear. V was clipped by 3 bases and J by 2 bases, with 11 bases between them. CDR1 MDHEN and CDR2 SYDVKM come from the germline V gene. The length of the CDR3 is 14 residues. CDR3 DNA sequence: TGTGCCAGCAGTTTTACCCCCCCAACCTACGAGCAGTACTTC. Translation gives CASSFTPPTYEQYF.